The rows below give T cell receptor beta chains drawn from one sample of a study of CD4 T cells in relation to SARS-CoV-2 and coronaviruses. For these TCRs, the target antigens are not known. Using immunoSEQ multiplex PCR, the repertoire was profiled, and TCRdb retains in-frame clones only, with some absent. The sample shows 16,000 or so clones, about 82% of them seen only once. What was sequenced was CD4+ T cells from PBMCs, cultured in vitro. The receptors shown here come from a human donor in good health. Both conserved end residues are part of each CDR3. Each record gives: D gene, V gene, J gene, clone size, CDR3 DNA, CDR3 protein. A D gene is named only where the DNA matches it firmly. For some rows the clone size is stated as once, few or many, or as a class when expanded; others skip it.

>NA|TRBV5-1|TRBJ1-2|NA
TGCGCCAGCAGCCTCGACATGAACTATGGCTACACCTTC
CASSLDMNYGYTF
>NA|TRBV11-3|TRBJ2-1|NA
TGTGCCAGCAGCTTAGTACCGGTGGGTGAGCAGTTCTTC
CASSLVPVGEQFF
>NA|TRBV5-4|TRBJ1-1|NA
TGTGCCAGCAGTCAAGACAGGTCTAACACTGAAGCTTTCTTT
CASSQDRSNTEAFF
>TRBD1|TRBV15|TRBJ1-2|NA
TGTGCCACCAGCAGGCCCGGGAGGGGGCGGAAAGGCTACACCTTC
CATSRPGRGRKGYTF
>NA|TRBV15|TRBJ2-5|NA
TGTGCCACCAGCAGAGTAGCGGTCCAAGAGACCCAGTACTTC
CATSRVAVQETQYF
>NA|TRBV2|TRBJ2-7|NA
TGTGCCAGCACCGACTCCACGACCTACGAGCAGTACTTC
CASTDSTTYEQYF
>NA|TRBV7-9|TRBJ2-7|few
TGTGCCAGCAGCTTAGGCGGAGGGGGGGGTTCCGAGCAGTACTTC
CASSLGGGGGSEQYF
>TRBD2|TRBV19|TRBJ2-3|once
TGTGCCAGTAGTATTCGGGGCGCGGGAGGCCAGGCAGATACGCAGTATTTT
CASSIRGAGGQADTQYF
>NA|TRBV15|TRBJ2-5|NA
TGTGCCACCAGCAGAGACAGATCTCAAGAGACCCAGTACTTC
CATSRDRSQETQYF
>TRBD1|TRBV6-1|TRBJ1-2|few
TGTGCCAGCAGTGAAGTACCGACAGGGTATGGCTACACCTTC
CASSEVPTGYGYTF
>NA|TRBV3-1/TRBV3-2|TRBJ2-5|NA
TGTGCCAGCAGACTGGGACGGGGACAAGAGACCCAGTACTTC
CASRLGRGQETQYF
>NA|TRBV30|TRBJ2-5|NA
TGTGCCTGGAGTGTCGGCCAAGAGACCCAGTACTTC
CAWSVGQETQYF
>NA|TRBV6-6|TRBJ1-5|NA
TGTGCCAGCAGTTATACGACAGGCCAGGGGCCCCAGCATTTT
CASSYTTGQGPQHF
>TRBD1|TRBV3-1/TRBV3-2|TRBJ2-2|NA
TGTGCCAGCAGAAGACAGGGAAACACCGGGGAGCTGTTTTTT
CASRRQGNTGELFF
>TRBD1|TRBV10-2|TRBJ1-5|NA
TGCGCCAGCAGTGGGGCCATGGCAGGGGGACATCAGCCCCAGCATTTT
CASSGAMAGGHQPQHF
>NA|TRBV13|TRBJ2-3|NA
TGTGCCAGCAGCCTCGCAGGGTTGGATACGCAGTATTTT
CASSLAGLDTQYF
>TRBD1|TRBV5-1|TRBJ1-6|NA
TGCGCCAGCAGCCCCGGGACAGGGAATTCACCCCTCCACTTT
CASSPGTGNSPLHF
>NA|TRBV30|TRBJ1-1|NA
TGTGCCTGGAAGAAAGACAGACGCACTGAAGCTTTCTTT
CAWKKDRRTEAFF
>NA|TRBV5-1|TRBJ1-1|NA
TGCGCCAGCAGCTTGGCCGGACGGTTGAACACTGAAGCTTTCTTT
CASSLAGRLNTEAFF
>NA|TRBV4-2|TRBJ1-2|NA
TGTGCCAGCAGCCAAGATGAGGAAGTAGGTGGCTACACCTTC
CASSQDEEVGGYTF
>NA|TRBV19|TRBJ1-4|NA
TGTGCCAGTAGTATATCTGGGACCGAAAAACTGTTTTTT
CASSISGTEKLFF
>NA|TRBV29-1|TRBJ1-1|NA
TGCAGCGTCTCAAGGGGGGACGGCAGCACTGAAGCTTTCTTT
CSVSRGDGSTEAFF
>NA|TRBV19|TRBJ1-1|NA
TGTGCCAGTAGTATGCGGAGGTCTAGGGAAGCTTTCTTT
CASSMRRSREAFF